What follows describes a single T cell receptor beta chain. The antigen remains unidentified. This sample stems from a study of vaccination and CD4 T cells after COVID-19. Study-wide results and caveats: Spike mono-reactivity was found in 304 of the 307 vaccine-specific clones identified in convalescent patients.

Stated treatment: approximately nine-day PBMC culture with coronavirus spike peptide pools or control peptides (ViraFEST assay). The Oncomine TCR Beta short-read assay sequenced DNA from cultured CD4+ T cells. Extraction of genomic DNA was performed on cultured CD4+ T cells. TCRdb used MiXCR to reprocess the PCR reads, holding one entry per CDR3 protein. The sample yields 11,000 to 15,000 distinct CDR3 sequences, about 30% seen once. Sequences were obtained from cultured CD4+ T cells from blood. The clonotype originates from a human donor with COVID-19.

The CDR3, as DNA: TGCAGTGCTTTCGACGGCAATCAGCCCCAGCATTTT. It specifies CSAFDGNQPQHF. V and J are TRBV20-1 and TRBJ1-5; no firm D call. Trimming cost V 5 bases and J 2 bases, with 7 bases left between them. CDR3 length equals 12 residues. The germline CDR1 and CDR2 sequences are DFQATT and SNEGSKA (reference sequence).